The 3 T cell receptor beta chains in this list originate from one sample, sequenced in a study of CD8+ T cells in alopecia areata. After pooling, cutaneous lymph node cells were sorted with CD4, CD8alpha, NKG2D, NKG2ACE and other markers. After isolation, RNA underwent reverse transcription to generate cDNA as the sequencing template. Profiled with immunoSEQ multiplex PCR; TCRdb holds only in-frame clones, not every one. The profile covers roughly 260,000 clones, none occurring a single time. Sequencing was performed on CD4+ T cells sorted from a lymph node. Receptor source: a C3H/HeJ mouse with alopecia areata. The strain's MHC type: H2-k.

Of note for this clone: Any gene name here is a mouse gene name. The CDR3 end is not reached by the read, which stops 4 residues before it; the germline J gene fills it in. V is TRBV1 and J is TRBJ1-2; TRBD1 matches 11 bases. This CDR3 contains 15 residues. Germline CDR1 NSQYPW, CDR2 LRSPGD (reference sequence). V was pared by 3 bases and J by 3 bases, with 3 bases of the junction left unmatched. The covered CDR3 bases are TGCACCTGCAGTGCGAGGGGACAGGGGGACTCC. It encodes CTCSARGQGDS. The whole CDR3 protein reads CTCSARGQGDSDYTF. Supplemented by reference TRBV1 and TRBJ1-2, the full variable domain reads VTLLEQNPRWRLVPRGQAVNLRCILKNSQYPWMSWYQQDLQKQLQWLFTLRSPGDKEVKSLPGADYLATRVTDTELRLQVANMSQGRTLYCTCSARGQGDSDYTFGSGTRLLVI.

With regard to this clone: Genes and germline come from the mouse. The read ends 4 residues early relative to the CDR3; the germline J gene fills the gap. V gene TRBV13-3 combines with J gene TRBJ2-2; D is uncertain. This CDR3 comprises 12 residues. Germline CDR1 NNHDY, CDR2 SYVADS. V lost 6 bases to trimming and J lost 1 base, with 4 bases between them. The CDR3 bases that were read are TGTGCCAGCAAAAGAAACACCGGG. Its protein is CASKRNTG. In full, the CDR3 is CASKRNTGQLYF.

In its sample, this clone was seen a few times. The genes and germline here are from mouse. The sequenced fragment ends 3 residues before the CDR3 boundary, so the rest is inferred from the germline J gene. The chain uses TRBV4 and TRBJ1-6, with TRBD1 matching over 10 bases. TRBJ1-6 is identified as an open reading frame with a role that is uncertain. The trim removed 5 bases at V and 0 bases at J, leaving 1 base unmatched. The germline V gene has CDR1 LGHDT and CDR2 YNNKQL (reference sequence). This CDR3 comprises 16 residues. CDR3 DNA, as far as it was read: TGTGCCAGCAGCCGGGACAGGGGTTCCTATAATTCGCCC. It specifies CASSRDRGSYNSP. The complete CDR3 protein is CASSRDRGSYNSPLYF.